Listed below are T cell receptor beta chains from one sample, sequenced in a study of blood T cell repertoires in COVID-19. Produced via immunoSEQ multiplex PCR; TCRdb's table is partial and in-frame only. Here the sample spans hundreds of thousands of clones, approximately 90% being singletons. The sample was PBMCs or T cells enriched from blood (not recorded which). Source of these receptors: a woman aged 18-29 years with acute COVID-19. Each CDR3 is given with its conserved first and last residue. The D gene is left open where the match is weak. Some rows mark clone size as missing; the rest say once, few, many or name a class of expanded clone.

j_call v_call clone_size d_call cdr3_aa cdr3_nt
TRBJ2-7 TRBV28 - - CASNTQAYEQYF TGTGCCAGCAACACACAGGCCTACGAGCAGTACTTC
TRBJ1-1 TRBV6-5 few - CASSYAGGTEAFF TGTGCCAGCAGTTACGCCGGCGGGACCGAAGCTTTCTTT
TRBJ1-4 TRBV19 few TRBD1 CASSMGDRGRPWQEKKLFF TGTGCCAGTAGTATGGGAGACAGGGGGCGGCCCTGGCAGGAGAAAAAACTGTTTTTT
TRBJ1-4 TRBV5-6 - - CASSPGSGPKLFF TGTGCCAGCAGTCCCGGGTCCGGTCCCAAACTGTTTTTT
TRBJ1-5 TRBV29-1 - - CSVVPTLNQPQHF TGCAGCGTTGTTCCCACTTTGAATCAGCCCCAGCATTTT
TRBJ1-6 TRBV6-5 - - CASSKGPLKSPLHF TGTGCCAGCAGCAAGGGGCCTCTCAAATCACCCCTCCACTTT
TRBJ2-7 TRBV7-2 - TRBD1 CASSFSGTGGVDDEQYF TGTGCCAGCAGCTTCTCCGGGACAGGGGGCGTTGACGACGAGCAGTACTTC
TRBJ2-3 TRBV19 - TRBD2 CASSTTGTSRDTQYF TGTGCCAGTAGTACCACCGGGACTAGCAGAGATACGCAGTATTTT
TRBJ1-5 TRBV6-5 - - CASSYTGGRDGQPQHF TGTGCCAGCAGTTATACTGGGGGCAGGGACGGTCAGCCCCAGCATTTT
TRBJ2-1 TRBV6-5 - TRBD1 CASSRGTGYNEQFF TGTGCCAGCAGTAGGGGGACAGGGTACAATGAGCAGTTCTTC
TRBJ2-1 TRBV28 - - CATGVGLNEQFF TGTGCCACAGGGGTGGGTTTGAATGAGCAGTTCTTC
TRBJ1-2 TRBV7-8 once TRBD1 CASSPPGTGGGYTF TGTGCCAGCAGCCCACCAGGGACAGGAGGTGGCTACACCTTC
TRBJ2-1 TRBV24-1 - TRBD2 CATSYGGGPGYNEQFF TGTGCCACCAGTTATGGGGGGGGTCCTGGATACAATGAGCAGTTCTTC
TRBJ1-3 TRBV19 - - CATGPRQFSGNTIYF TGTGCCACTGGCCCTCGACAGTTCTCTGGAAACACCATATATTTT
TRBJ1-5 TRBV15 - - CATAQQGPNQPQHF TGTGCCACCGCCCAACAGGGACCAAATCAGCCCCAGCATTTT
TRBJ2-1 TRBV19 - TRBD2 CASSIERGLYNEQFF TGTGCCAGTAGTATTGAGCGGGGGTTATACAATGAGCAGTTCTTC
TRBJ1-6 TRBV4-1 few - CASSQGTVQSPLHF TGCGCCAGCAGCCAAGGGACAGTCCAGTCACCCCTCCACTTT
TRBJ2-2 TRBV6-6 - - CASSPIAETGELFF TGTGCCAGCAGCCCGATAGCGGAGACCGGGGAGCTGTTTTTT
TRBJ1-1 TRBV29-1 - - CSVGQGLNTEAFF TGCAGCGTTGGCCAGGGATTGAACACTGAAGCTTTCTTT
TRBJ2-7 TRBV7-9 - TRBD1 CASSLVGGDSYEQYF TGTGCCAGCAGCTTAGTAGGGGGCGACTCCTACGAGCAGTACTTC
TRBJ2-7 TRBV7-8 - - CASSLVRTPNGEQYF TGTGCCAGCAGCCTCGTCAGGACACCGAACGGGGAGCAGTACTTC
TRBJ2-2 TRBV9 - - CASSTRGDTGELFF TGTGCCAGCAGTACGCGCGGAGACACCGGGGAGCTGTTTTTT
TRBJ1-6 TRBV6-1 - - CASSEAVVRTADSPLHF TGTGCCAGCAGTGAAGCAGTAGTGCGGACAGCCGATTCACCCCTCCACTTT